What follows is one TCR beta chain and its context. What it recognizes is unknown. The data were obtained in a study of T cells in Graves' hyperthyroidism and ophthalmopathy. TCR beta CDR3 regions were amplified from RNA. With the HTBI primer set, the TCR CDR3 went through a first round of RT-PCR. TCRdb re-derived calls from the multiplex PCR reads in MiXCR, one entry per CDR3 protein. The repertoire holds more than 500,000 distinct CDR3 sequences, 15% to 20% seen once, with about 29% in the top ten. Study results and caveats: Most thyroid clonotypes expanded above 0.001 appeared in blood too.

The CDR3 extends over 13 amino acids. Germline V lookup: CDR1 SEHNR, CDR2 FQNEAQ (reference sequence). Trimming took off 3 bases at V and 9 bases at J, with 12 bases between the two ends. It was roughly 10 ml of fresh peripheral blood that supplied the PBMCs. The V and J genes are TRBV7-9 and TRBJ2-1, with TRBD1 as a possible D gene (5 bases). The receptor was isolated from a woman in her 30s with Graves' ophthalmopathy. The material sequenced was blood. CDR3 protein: CASSFLGPGEQFF. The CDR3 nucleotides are TGTGCCAGCAGCTTCTTGGGGCCAGGTGAGCAGTTCTTC. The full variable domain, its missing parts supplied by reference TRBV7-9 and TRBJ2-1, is DTGVSQNPRHKITKRGQNVTFRCDPISEHNRLYWYRQTLGQGPEFLTYFQNEAQLEKSRLLSDRFSAERPKGSFSTLEIQRTEQGDSAMYLCASSFLGPGEQFFGPGTRLTVL.